This T cell receptor (beta chain) stems from a study of Graves' ophthalmopathy and Graves' hyperthyroidism. Overall study results and limits: The model forecast ophthalmopathy progression, reaching 60% to 71% sensitivity and less than 75% specificity.

This clonotype showed up many times. Its antigen is undetermined. The authors amplified TCR beta CDR3 regions, and they did so from RNA transcripts for repertoire sequencing. An opening RT-PCR round employed HTBI primers and preceded a second-round multiplex PCR. TCRdb reprocessed the multiplex PCR reads via MiXCR and lists one record per CDR3 protein. Of about 370,000 distinct CDR3 sequences in the sample, around 20% were seen once. The TCR was taken from a woman between 18 and 29 years old with Graves' ophthalmopathy. The sample consisted of peripheral blood.

The CDR3 DNA follows: TGCAGTGCTAGAGATGGTCCGCGAGCCTATCAGCCCCAGCATTTT. It translates to CSARDGPRAYQPQHF. This chain links TRBV20-1 with TRBJ1-5; D unresolved. The ends were cut back, 0 bases at V and 5 bases at J, with 14 bases in the middle. Germline V gene sequence: CDR1 DFQATT, CDR2 SNEGSKA (reference sequence). The CDR3 length is 15 residues.